These 16 T cell receptor beta chains came from one sample sequenced in a study of CD8+ T cells in alopecia areata. Stated treatment: oral pan-JAK inhibitor, 5-10 mg twice daily. Isolated RNA was reverse transcribed into cDNA used as the sequencing template. TCRdb's copy holds only in-frame clones and misses some; the assay was immunoSEQ multiplex PCR. The data hold approximately 180,000 clones, with under 80% observed a single time. This specimen consisted of CD4+ T cells sorted from blood, obtained around week 50, from a patient treated with tofacitinib. The receptor set was obtained from a human donor with alopecia areata.

The chain is built from TRBV14 and TRBJ2-5; TRBD2 aligns across 7 bases. The CDR3 has 15 amino acids. J gave up 1 base and V 2 bases, and 4 bases lay outside the gene matches. Germline V gene data show CDR1 as SGHDN and CDR2 as FVKESK. CDR3 region: CASSQPAGAQETQYF. CDR3 nucleotides: TGTGCCAGCAGCCAACCCGCGGGAGCCCAAGAGACCCAGTACTTC.

This clone has just one count. This chain joins TRBV7-2 and TRBJ2-3; either TRBD1 or TRBD2 may supply D (5 bases each). V was trimmed by 0 bases and J by 6 bases, leaving 16 bases between them. The CDR3 is 16 amino acids. Germline V gene lookup returns CDR1 SGHTA and CDR2 FQGNSA. In DNA, the CDR3 is TGTGCCAGCAGCTTAGCCAGTTCCGGGGCCCCGGATACGCAGTATTTT. This sequence encodes CASSLASSGAPDTQYF.

This clone was seen more than once but under ten times. CDR3 bases: TGTGCCAGTAGTAAGGAGCTGTGGGACAGGGGCCACTCAGATACGCAGTATTTT. Protein sequence: CASSKELWDRGHSDTQYF. The chain has TRBV19 and TRBJ2-3, with 10 bases matching TRBD1. This CDR3 region has 18 residues. Looked up from germline, CDR1 is LNHDA and CDR2 is SQIVND (reference sequence). V shed 4 bases and J 4 bases; nucleotides not matched to a gene: 14.

This clone appeared many times. This chain joins TRBV4-3 and TRBJ1-1; D might be TRBD1 (6 bases). V dropped 4 bases and J dropped 8 bases, with 11 bases sitting between them. Germline values: CDR1 LGHNA, CDR2 YSLEER. This CDR3 is 12 amino acids long. The CDR3, as DNA: TGCGCCAGCAGCCCGGGGGCAGGGGAAGCTTTCTTT. Protein sequence: CASSPGAGEAFF.

V and J are TRBV6-5 and TRBJ1-1; a weak D match, TRBD1 (5 bases). V was pared by 4 bases and J by 3 bases, with 9 bases between. The CDR3 length is 13 residues. Germline lookup yields CDR1 MNHEY and CDR2 SVGAGI. The chain's CDR3 is CASSSSGHTEAFF. The CDR3 DNA is TGTGCCAGCAGTTCTTCAGGGCACACTGAAGCTTTCTTT.

The V and J genes are TRBV20-1 and TRBJ1-1, with 7 bases matching TRBD1. The germline V gene encodes CDR1 DFQATT and CDR2 SNEGSKA (reference sequence). Germline trimming cut 5 bases from V and 9 bases from J; bases unmatched to any gene: 3. The CDR3 length is 10 residues. As DNA, the CDR3 is TGCAGTGCTTGGGACAGCCAAGCTTTCTTT. Translating gives CSAWDSQAFF.

The V call is TRBV25-1, the J call TRBJ1-2, with D unresolved. This CDR3 comprises 13 residues. V was clipped by 4 bases and J by 6 bases, with 12 bases between them. The germline CDR1 and CDR2 sequences are MGHDK and SYGVNS. This chain's CDR3 is CASSGDRRDGYTF. The DNA for the CDR3 is TGTGCCAGCAGTGGAGACCGGCGAGATGGCTACACCTTC.

The sample holds a few counts of this clone. The chain employs TRBV25-1 and TRBJ2-1; either TRBD1 or TRBD2 may fit D (5 bases each). There are 14 residues in the CDR3. The germline V gene has CDR1 MGHDK and CDR2 SYGVNS. V was pared by 4 bases and J by 9 bases, with 16 bases between. The CDR3 protein is CASSATPKGSEQFF. DNA for the CDR3: TGTGCCAGCAGTGCCACCCCAAAGGGGAGTGAGCAGTTCTTC.

The V call is TRBV5-1, the J call TRBJ1-5; no definite D call. V was trimmed by 0 bases and J by 8 bases, leaving 12 bases between them. The CDR3 runs to 14 residues. CDR1 SGHRS and CDR2 YFSETQ come from the germline V gene. This CDR3 reads CASSLDGSIKPQHF. The CDR3, as DNA: TGCGCCAGCAGCTTGGACGGCAGTATAAAGCCCCAGCATTTT.

The rearrangement links TRBV18 to TRBJ1-1; no reliable D call. The CDR3 runs to 16 residues. The V end lost 6 bases, the J end lost 0 bases, and 17 bases lay between the germline ends. CDR1 and CDR2 from the germline V gene are KGHSH and LQKENI. As DNA, the CDR3 is TGTGCCAGCTCCCTAAATGGGCCGGGAGTGAACACTGAAGCTTTCTTT. Translated: CASSLNGPGVNTEAFF.

This clone was observed once. V gene TRBV29-1 combines with J gene TRBJ2-1; D perhaps matches TRBD2 (6 bases). CDR1 is SQVTM and CDR2 is ANQGSEA in the germline V gene. The CDR3 is 11 residues long. DNA for the CDR3: TGCACCGAAACTATCGGGGGTGAGCAGTTCTTC. Protein: CTETIGGEQFF.

A word on this clone: Other DNA sequences in this specimen translate into the identical CDR3. The chain has TRBV29-1 and TRBJ1-2, with unresolved D. Per germline, CDR1 SQVTM and CDR2 ANQGSEA. The CDR3 totals 10 residues. Trimming took 3 bases from V and 6 from J, leaving 5 bases between them. The DNA of the CDR3 is TGCAGCGTTGAGGGCGATGGCTACACCTTC. Amino acid sequence: CSVEGDGYTF. Based on the CDR3 plus reference TRBV29-1 and TRBJ1-2, the full variable domain is SAVISQKPSRDICQRGTSLTIQCQVDSQVTMMFWYRQQPGQSLTLIATANQGSEATYESGFVIDKFPISRPNLTFSTLTVSNMSPEDSSIYLCSVEGDGYTFGSGTRLTVV.

This clone was seen more than once but under ten times. The chain combines TRBV6-1 with TRBJ2-7, with a weak D call TRBD2 (5 bases). V was shortened by 6 bases and J by 6 bases, with 9 bases between the two germline ends. Germline CDR1 and CDR2: MNHNS and SASEGT. This CDR3 region has 11 residues. This chain's CDR3 is CASRSEGEQYF. The CDR3 nucleotides are TGTGCCAGCAGGTCTGAGGGCGAGCAGTACTTC.

A single count supports this clone. The chain carries TRBV29-1 and TRBJ1-1; 9 bases are shared with TRBD1. The CDR3 runs to 14 residues. With V trimmed by 6 bases and J by 5 bases, 10 bases remained unmatched. The germline CDR1 and CDR2 sequences are SQVTM and ANQGSEA. CDR3 sequence (DNA): TGCAGCGTGGAAATAGGGACAGGGCGGACTGAAGCTTTCTTT. Translating gives CSVEIGTGRTEAFF. Together with reference TRBV29-1 and TRBJ1-1, the CDR3 gives the full variable domain: SAVISQKPSRDICQRGTSLTIQCQVDSQVTMMFWYRQQPGQSLTLIATANQGSEATYESGFVIDKFPISRPNLTFSTLTVSNMSPEDSSIYLCSVEIGTGRTEAFFGQGTRLTVV.

The rearrangement uses TRBV7-2 and TRBJ2-3; D is possibly TRBD1 or TRBD2 (6 bases each). Trimming stripped 5 bases from V and 4 bases from J, with 16 bases between. The CDR3 spans 15 residues. Germline CDR1 SGHTA, CDR2 FQGNSA. Here the CDR3 DNA reads TGTGCCAGCAGCCCGGGGGCTAGCGTAGCAGATACGCAGTATTTT. Translation gives CASSPGASVADTQYF.

This clone was observed a few times. This chain joins TRBV29-1 and TRBJ2-1; 7 bases agree with TRBD2. The CDR3 length is 14 residues. V lost 4 bases and J lost 7; bases outside the gene matches: 10. Germline CDR1 is SQVTM and CDR2 is ANQGSEA. In nucleotides, the CDR3 is TGCAGCGTTGTTCTGGGACTACGACTTAATGAGCAGTTCTTC. Translated, it gives CSVVLGLRLNEQFF.